The rows below give T cell receptor beta chains drawn from one sample of a study of blood T cell repertoires in COVID-19. The assay was immunoSEQ multiplex PCR, and TCRdb's table has in-frame clones only and misses some. The sample shows just over 150,000 clones, 70% to 90% of them seen only once. Sample: peripheral blood. The receptors shown here come from a woman between 65 and 79 years old with acute or convalescent COVID-19. Each CDR3 is given with its conserved first and last residue. The D gene is left open where the match is weak. Clone size, where shown, is once, few, many, or a class for clones that have expanded.

clone size: -
D gene: TRBD1
J gene: TRBJ1-3
V gene: TRBV6-5
CDR3 protein: CASRRTGENTIYF
CDR3 DNA: TGTGCCAGCAGGAGGACAGGGGAGAACACCATATATTTT

clone size: -
D gene: -
J gene: TRBJ1-4
V gene: TRBV7-8
CDR3 protein: CASSLSPTVRGGEKLFF
CDR3 DNA: TGTGCCAGCAGCTTATCTCCGACAGTTCGGGGAGGTGAAAAACTGTTTTTT

clone size: -
D gene: -
J gene: TRBJ1-1
V gene: TRBV25-1
CDR3 protein: CASSEGRGNTEAFF
CDR3 DNA: TGTGCCAGCAGTGAGGGCAGGGGGAACACTGAAGCTTTCTTT

clone size: -
D gene: TRBD1
J gene: TRBJ2-3
V gene: TRBV6-1
CDR3 protein: CASSEVVGGRTDTQYF
CDR3 DNA: TGTGCCAGCAGTGAAGTTGTAGGGGGCCGCACAGATACGCAGTATTTT

clone size: -
D gene: -
J gene: TRBJ1-4
V gene: TRBV28
CDR3 protein: CASSSEKLFF
CDR3 DNA: TGTGCCAGCTCTAGCGAAAAACTGTTTTTT

clone size: -
D gene: TRBD2
J gene: TRBJ2-7
V gene: TRBV7-2
CDR3 protein: CASRQPSGTYEQYF
CDR3 DNA: TGTGCCAGCAGGCAACCTAGCGGGACCTACGAGCAGTACTTC

clone size: -
D gene: TRBD1
J gene: TRBJ1-5
V gene: TRBV19
CDR3 protein: CASSDDRDQPQHF
CDR3 DNA: TGTGCCAGTAGCGATGACAGGGATCAGCCCCAGCATTTT

clone size: -
D gene: -
J gene: TRBJ2-5
V gene: TRBV7-9
CDR3 protein: CASSLELKTQYF
CDR3 DNA: TGTGCCAGCAGCTTAGAGCTTAAGACCCAGTACTTC

clone size: -
D gene: TRBD1
J gene: TRBJ1-2
V gene: TRBV2
CDR3 protein: CASSEGQGVYGYTF
CDR3 DNA: TGTGCCAGCAGTGAGGGACAGGGGGTCTATGGCTACACCTTC

clone size: -
D gene: -
J gene: TRBJ1-1
V gene: TRBV12-3/TRBV12-4
CDR3 protein: CASSIHRVEAFF
CDR3 DNA: TGTGCCAGCAGTATCCACAGGGTTGAAGCTTTCTTT

clone size: -
D gene: -
J gene: TRBJ1-6
V gene: TRBV5-5
CDR3 protein: CASSPLAQGNVNNSPLHF
CDR3 DNA: TGTGCCAGCAGCCCTCTCGCTCAGGGGAACGTTAATAATTCACCCCTCCACTTT

clone size: -
D gene: -
J gene: TRBJ1-1
V gene: TRBV29-1
CDR3 protein: CSVADSEAFF
CDR3 DNA: TGCAGCGTTGCTGACAGTGAAGCTTTCTTT

clone size: -
D gene: -
J gene: TRBJ2-7
V gene: TRBV12-3/TRBV12-4
CDR3 protein: CASSLAGFEQYF
CDR3 DNA: TGTGCCAGCAGTTTAGCGGGCTTCGAGCAGTACTTC

clone size: -
D gene: -
J gene: TRBJ2-1
V gene: TRBV30
CDR3 protein: CAWSIGTSWFF
CDR3 DNA: TGTGCCTGGAGTATAGGGACTTCTTGGTTCTTC

clone size: -
D gene: -
J gene: TRBJ2-1
V gene: TRBV2
CDR3 protein: CASRPRVSSYNEQFF
CDR3 DNA: TGTGCCAGCAGACCCAGGGTTAGCTCCTACAATGAGCAGTTCTTC

clone size: few
D gene: TRBD1
J gene: TRBJ1-5
V gene: TRBV19
CDR3 protein: CASSTLGQGVNQPQHF
CDR3 DNA: TGTGCCAGTAGTACCCTAGGACAGGGGGTCAATCAGCCCCAGCATTTT

clone size: -
D gene: TRBD1
J gene: TRBJ2-5
V gene: TRBV5-1
CDR3 protein: CASSSRDRGQETQYF
CDR3 DNA: TGCGCCAGCAGCTCCCGGGACAGGGGCCAGGAGACCCAGTACTTC

clone size: -
D gene: TRBD1
J gene: TRBJ1-6
V gene: TRBV3-1/TRBV3-2
CDR3 protein: CASSRDRGGSPLHF
CDR3 DNA: TGTGCCAGCAGCCGGGACAGGGGGGGTTCACCCCTCCACTTT

clone size: -
D gene: -
J gene: TRBJ2-3
V gene: TRBV5-4
CDR3 protein: CASSLGQTDTQYF
CDR3 DNA: TGTGCCAGCAGCTTAGGACAGACAGATACGCAGTATTTT

clone size: -
D gene: -
J gene: TRBJ2-7
V gene: TRBV12-5
CDR3 protein: CASGIGGTTEQYF
CDR3 DNA: TGTGCTAGCGGGATAGGGGGGACTACGGAGCAGTACTTC

clone size: -
D gene: -
J gene: TRBJ1-4
V gene: TRBV7-9
CDR3 protein: CASRETVDEKLFF
CDR3 DNA: TGTGCCAGCAGGGAGACGGTGGATGAAAAACTGTTTTTT

clone size: -
D gene: -
J gene: TRBJ1-6
V gene: TRBV5-1
CDR3 protein: CASSLVSSYNSPLHF
CDR3 DNA: TGCGCCAGCAGCTTGGTGAGCTCCTATAATTCACCCCTCCACTTT

clone size: -
D gene: TRBD1
J gene: TRBJ1-1
V gene: TRBV9
CDR3 protein: CASSVDLTGGTEAFF
CDR3 DNA: TGTGCCAGCAGCGTAGACCTGACAGGGGGGACTGAAGCTTTCTTT

clone size: -
D gene: TRBD1
J gene: TRBJ1-2
V gene: TRBV10-3
CDR3 protein: CAIRQGTEDGYTF
CDR3 DNA: TGTGCCATCCGACAGGGTACGGAGGATGGCTACACCTTC

clone size: -
D gene: -
J gene: TRBJ1-1
V gene: TRBV9
CDR3 protein: CASSVGRVIGDTNTEAFF
CDR3 DNA: TGTGCCAGCAGCGTAGGGCGGGTCATCGGGGACACGAACACTGAAGCTTTCTTT

clone size: -
D gene: -
J gene: TRBJ1-1
V gene: TRBV11-2
CDR3 protein: CASSFQGKNTEAFF
CDR3 DNA: TGTGCCAGCAGCTTCCAGGGGAAGAACACTGAAGCTTTCTTT

clone size: -
D gene: TRBD2
J gene: TRBJ2-3
V gene: TRBV6-1
CDR3 protein: CASSDRTGTSQYF
CDR3 DNA: TGTGCCAGCAGTGACCGAACCGGGACTAGCCAATATTTT

clone size: -
D gene: TRBD1
J gene: TRBJ1-4
V gene: TRBV6-8
CDR3 protein: CASRPSRPARGQGEKLFF
CDR3 DNA: TGTGCCAGCAGGCCGAGCCGCCCTGCGAGGGGGCAAGGTGAAAAACTGTTTTTT

clone size: -
D gene: -
J gene: TRBJ1-5
V gene: TRBV12-3/TRBV12-4
CDR3 protein: CASSPQGNQPQHF
CDR3 DNA: TGTGCCAGCAGTCCACAGGGAAATCAGCCCCAGCATTTT

clone size: -
D gene: -
J gene: TRBJ2-1
V gene: TRBV24-1
CDR3 protein: CATSDAGRNEQFF
CDR3 DNA: TGTGCCACCAGTGATGCGGGAAGGAATGAGCAGTTCTTC

clone size: -
D gene: -
J gene: TRBJ2-5
V gene: TRBV27
CDR3 protein: CASSPGWGVETQYF
CDR3 DNA: TGTGCCAGCAGTCCGGGGTGGGGTGTCGAGACCCAGTACTTC

clone size: -
D gene: TRBD2
J gene: TRBJ2-5
V gene: TRBV2
CDR3 protein: CASIRGGGAEETQYF
CDR3 DNA: TGTGCCAGCATACGAGGCGGGGGGGCCGAAGAGACCCAGTACTTC

clone size: -
D gene: TRBD1
J gene: TRBJ2-4
V gene: TRBV6-2/TRBV6-3
CDR3 protein: CASSYPDRVQYF
CDR3 DNA: TGTGCCAGCAGTTACCCCGACAGGGTGCAGTACTTC

clone size: -
D gene: -
J gene: TRBJ1-2
V gene: TRBV27
CDR3 protein: CASSSYRDINYGYTF
CDR3 DNA: TGTGCCAGCAGTTCATACCGGGACATAAACTATGGCTACACCTTC

clone size: -
D gene: -
J gene: TRBJ1-1
V gene: TRBV28
CDR3 protein: CASRSGASFRAFF
CDR3 DNA: TGTGCCAGCCGATCAGGGGCCTCCTTTAGAGCTTTCTTT

clone size: -
D gene: -
J gene: TRBJ2-3
V gene: TRBV18
CDR3 protein: CASSPGLGASHTDTQYF
CDR3 DNA: TGTGCCAGCTCACCCGGCCTTGGGGCCAGCCACACAGATACGCAGTATTTT

clone size: -
D gene: -
J gene: TRBJ1-5
V gene: TRBV24-1
CDR3 protein: CATSEGGIRPQHF
CDR3 DNA: TGTGCCACCAGTGAGGGGGGGATTCGGCCCCAGCATTTT

clone size: -
D gene: -
J gene: TRBJ1-6
V gene: TRBV5-1
CDR3 protein: CASSLEGLRPTTPSPLHF
CDR3 DNA: TGCGCCAGCAGCTTGGAGGGGCTTCGACCAACCACCCCATCACCCCTCCACTTT

clone size: -
D gene: -
J gene: TRBJ2-1
V gene: TRBV19
CDR3 protein: CASGKQVDNEQFF
CDR3 DNA: TGTGCCAGTGGGAAACAGGTGGACAATGAGCAGTTCTTC

clone size: -
D gene: TRBD1
J gene: TRBJ2-1
V gene: TRBV9
CDR3 protein: CASSARQGSVNEQFF
CDR3 DNA: TGTGCCAGCAGCGCCCGACAGGGTAGTGTCAATGAGCAGTTCTTC

clone size: -
D gene: -
J gene: TRBJ1-3
V gene: TRBV19
CDR3 protein: CASSIPGRGNTIYF
CDR3 DNA: TGTGCCAGTAGTATACCGGGGAGAGGAAACACCATATATTTT

clone size: -
D gene: TRBD1
J gene: TRBJ1-2
V gene: TRBV5-8
CDR3 protein: CASSLVDRANYGYTF
CDR3 DNA: TGTGCCAGCAGCTTGGTCGACAGGGCTAACTATGGCTACACCTTC